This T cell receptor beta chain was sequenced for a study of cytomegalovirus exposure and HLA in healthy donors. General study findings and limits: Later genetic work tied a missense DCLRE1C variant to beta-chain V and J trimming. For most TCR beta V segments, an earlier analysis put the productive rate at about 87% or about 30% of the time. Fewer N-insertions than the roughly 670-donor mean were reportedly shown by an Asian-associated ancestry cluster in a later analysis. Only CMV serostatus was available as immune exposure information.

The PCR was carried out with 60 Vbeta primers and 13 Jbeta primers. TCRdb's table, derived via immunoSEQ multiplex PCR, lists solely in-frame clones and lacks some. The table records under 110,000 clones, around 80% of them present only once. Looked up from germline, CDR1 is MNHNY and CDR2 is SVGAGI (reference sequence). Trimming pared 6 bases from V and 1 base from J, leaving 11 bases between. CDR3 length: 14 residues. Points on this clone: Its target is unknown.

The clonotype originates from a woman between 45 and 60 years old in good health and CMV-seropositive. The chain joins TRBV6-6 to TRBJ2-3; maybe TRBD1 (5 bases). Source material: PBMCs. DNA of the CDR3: TGTGCCAGCAGAGGCAGGGCGGGCACAGATACGCAGTATTTT. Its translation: CASRGRAGTDTQYF.